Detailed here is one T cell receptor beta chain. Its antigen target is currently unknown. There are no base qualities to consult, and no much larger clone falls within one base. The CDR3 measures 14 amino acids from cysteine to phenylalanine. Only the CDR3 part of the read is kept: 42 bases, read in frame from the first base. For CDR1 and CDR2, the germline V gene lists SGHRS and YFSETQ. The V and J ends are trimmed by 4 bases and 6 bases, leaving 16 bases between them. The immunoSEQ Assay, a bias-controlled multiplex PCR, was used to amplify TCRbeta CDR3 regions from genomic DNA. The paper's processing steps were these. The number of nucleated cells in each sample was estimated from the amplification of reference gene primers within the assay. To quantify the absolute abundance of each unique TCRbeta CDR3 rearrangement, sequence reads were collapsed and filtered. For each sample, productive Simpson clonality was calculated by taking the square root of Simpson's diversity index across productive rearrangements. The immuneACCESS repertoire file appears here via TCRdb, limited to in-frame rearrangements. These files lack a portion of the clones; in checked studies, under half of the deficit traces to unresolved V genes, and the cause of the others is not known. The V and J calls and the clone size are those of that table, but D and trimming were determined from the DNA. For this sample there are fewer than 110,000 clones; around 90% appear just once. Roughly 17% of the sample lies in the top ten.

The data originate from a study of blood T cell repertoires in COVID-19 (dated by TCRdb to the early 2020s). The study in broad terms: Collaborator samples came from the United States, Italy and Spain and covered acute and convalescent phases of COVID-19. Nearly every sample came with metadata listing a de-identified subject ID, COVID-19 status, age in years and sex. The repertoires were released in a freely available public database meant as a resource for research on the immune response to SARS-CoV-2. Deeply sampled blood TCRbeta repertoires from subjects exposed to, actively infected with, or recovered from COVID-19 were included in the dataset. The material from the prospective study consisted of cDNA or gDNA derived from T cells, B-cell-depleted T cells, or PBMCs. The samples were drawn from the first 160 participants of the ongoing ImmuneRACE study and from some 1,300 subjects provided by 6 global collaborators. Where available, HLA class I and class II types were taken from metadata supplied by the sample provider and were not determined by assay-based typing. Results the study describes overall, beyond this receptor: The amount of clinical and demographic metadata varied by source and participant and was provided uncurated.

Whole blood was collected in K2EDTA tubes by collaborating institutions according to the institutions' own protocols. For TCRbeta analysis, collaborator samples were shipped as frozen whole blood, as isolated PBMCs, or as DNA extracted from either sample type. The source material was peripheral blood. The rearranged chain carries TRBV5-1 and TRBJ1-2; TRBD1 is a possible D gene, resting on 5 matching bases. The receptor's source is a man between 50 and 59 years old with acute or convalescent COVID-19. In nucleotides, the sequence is TGCGCCAGCAGCCCTTTACAGGCCCGGGATGGCTACACCTTC. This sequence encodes CASSPLQARDGYTF.